Below, 26 T cell receptor beta chains from the same sample are listed, as sequenced in a study of cytomegalovirus exposure and HLA in healthy donors. The PCR had 60 Vbeta and 13 Jbeta primers. TCRdb's copy holds only in-frame clones and misses some; the assay was immunoSEQ multiplex PCR. The data hold about 100,000 clones, with about three quarters observed a single time. Sequencing was done on a sample of PBMCs. The receptor set was obtained from a man aged 40-50 years in good health and CMV-seronegative.

This chain joins TRBV6-1 and TRBJ2-1; a possible D gene is TRBD2 (5 bases). The V gene lost 4 bases and the J gene lost 4 bases, with 17 bases spanning the gap. CDR1 MNHNS and CDR2 SASEGT come from the germline V gene. This CDR3 region has 16 residues. This chain's CDR3 is CASSAQLERNYNEQFF. CDR3 coding DNA: TGTGCCAGCAGTGCCCAATTGGAGCGGAATTACAATGAGCAGTTCTTC.

V and J are TRBV7-2 and TRBJ2-3; TRBD1 might be the D (5 bases). The CDR3 extends over 14 amino acids. The V gene's germline CDR1 is SGHTA and CDR2 FQGNSA. The V end lost 6 bases, the J end lost 5 bases, and 15 bases lay between the germline ends. CDR3 DNA: TGTGCCAGCAGAGACGGCAGGGTTGGAGATACGCAGTATTTT. Amino acids: CASRDGRVGDTQYF.

This clone has only a few counts. The rearrangement uses TRBV2 and TRBJ2-6, with D unresolved. Trimming stripped 7 bases from V and 5 bases from J, with 18 bases between. CDR1 SNHLY and CDR2 FYNNEI come from the germline V gene. This CDR3 is 16 amino acids long. This chain's CDR3 is CASTLRKGGWANVLTF. The CDR3 nucleotides read TGTGCCAGCACGTTAAGGAAAGGCGGTTGGGCCAACGTCCTGACTTTC.

V is TRBV29-1 and J is TRBJ2-1; D may be TRBD2 (5 bases). Germline V gene data show CDR1 as SQVTM and CDR2 as ANQGSEA. Trimming stripped 3 bases from V and 1 base from J, with 10 bases between. There are 14 residues in the CDR3. The CDR3 sequence is CSVEGSESYNEQFF. CDR3 DNA sequence: TGCAGCGTTGAGGGGAGCGAATCCTACAATGAGCAGTTCTTC.

The chain is built from TRBV11-3 and TRBJ1-1; D possibly corresponds to TRBD1 (5 bases). The CDR3 has 14 amino acids. Germline assignment: CDR1 SGHNT and CDR2 YENEEA. Between the trimmed V and J ends, which lost 5 bases and 1 base, there was a span of 11 bases. The CDR3 DNA sequence: TGTGCCAGCAGCGCCACGACAGCGAACACTGAAGCTTTCTTT. The encoded protein is CASSATTANTEAFF.

The CDR3 nucleotides read TGTGCCAGCAGCCTTGGCGGGGGGCCCTACAATGAGCAGTTCTTC. Translating gives CASSLGGGPYNEQFF. The chain employs TRBV7-6 and TRBJ2-1, with TRBD2 matching 8 bases. Germline CDR1 is SGHVS and CDR2 is FNYEAQ. V was clipped by 5 bases and J by 2 bases; unmatched bases: 5. The CDR3 totals 15 residues.

The chain has TRBV6-1 and TRBJ2-5; 8 positions match TRBD1. J gave up 5 bases and V 6 bases, and 8 bases lay outside the gene matches. This CDR3 has 14 residues. CDR1 is MNHNS and CDR2 is SASEGT in the germline V gene. DNA for the CDR3: TGTGCCAGCAGGGACAGGGAAAGGAGGGAGACCCAGTACTTC. As protein: CASRDRERRETQYF.

The chain links TRBV30 to TRBJ2-1, with 8 bases fitting TRBD1. The CDR3 spans 14 residues. Germline V gene lookup returns CDR1 GTSNPN and CDR2 SVGIG (reference sequence). Germline trimming cut 3 bases from V and 8 bases from J; bases unmatched to any gene: 9. The CDR3 spells CAWRQDRVRDEQFF. In nucleotides, the CDR3 is TGTGCCTGGAGACAGGACAGGGTTAGGGATGAGCAGTTCTTC.

The V and J genes are TRBV4-2 and TRBJ2-5; 14 bases are a match to TRBD2. The CDR3 has 19 residues. With V trimmed by 1 base and J by 4 bases, 11 bases remained unmatched. Germline-derived CDR1 and CDR2 are LGHNA and YNFKEQ. This CDR3 reads CASSQGTSGGPPPAETQYF. The CDR3 DNA follows: TGTGCCAGCAGCCAAGGGACTAGCGGGGGGCCGCCCCCGGCAGAGACCCAGTACTTC.

The rearrangement uses TRBV25-1 and TRBJ2-7; TRBD2 is a possible D gene (6 bases). The V end lost 0 bases, the J end lost 7 bases, and 10 bases lay between the germline ends. Germline CDR1 is MGHDK and CDR2 is SYGVNS. This CDR3 is 13 amino acids long. This chain's CDR3 is CASSEYTGEEQYF. The CDR3 DNA is TGTGCCAGCAGTGAATATACGGGGGAGGAGCAGTACTTC.

The V gene is TRBV5-1, the J gene TRBJ2-7; possible D gene TRBD1, 6 bases. Germline values: CDR1 SGHRS, CDR2 YFSETQ. The CDR3 has 13 amino acids. The germline V and J ends were trimmed by 0 bases and 2 bases, with 6 bases remaining between them. This CDR3 is CASSLDRAYEQYV. DNA of the CDR3: TGCGCCAGCAGCTTGGACAGGGCCTACGAGCAGTACGTC.

Concerning this clone itself: The sample holds other DNA sequences that translate to the same CDR3. This chain links TRBV5-6 with TRBJ2-7, with TRBD2 identical over 11 bases. Germline assignment: CDR1 SGHDT and CDR2 YYEEEE. V trimming: 4 bases; J trimming: 1 base; junction bases outside the gene matches: 7. This CDR3 region has 16 residues. CDR3 protein: CASSNGLAGRSYEQYF. The CDR3 DNA reads TGTGCCAGCAGCAACGGACTAGCGGGTCGGTCCTACGAGCAGTACTTC.

This chain uses TRBV4-1 with TRBJ2-5; 7 bases fit TRBD2. Trimming removed 5 bases from V and 2 bases from J; junction bases left unmatched: 8. The CDR3 runs to 15 residues. Germline values: CDR1 MGHRA, CDR2 YSYEKL. In DNA form, the CDR3 reads TGCGCCAGCAGCTCCATCCCGCGGGGGCAAGAGACCCAGTACTTC. It codes for CASSSIPRGQETQYF.

The rearrangement links TRBV6-1 to TRBJ1-4, with a possible D match to TRBD1 (6 bases). V was clipped by 4 bases and J by 8 bases, with 14 bases between them. Germline assignment: CDR1 MNHNS and CDR2 SASEGT. The CDR3 has 14 amino acids. CDR3 coding DNA: TGTGCCAGCAGTGTCAGGGGTGGGGGCGAAAAACTGTTTTTT. This codes for CASSVRGGGEKLFF.

The V gene is TRBV21-1, the J gene TRBJ2-3; the D call TRBD2 from the table was never checked on the DNA. TRBV21-1 is noted as a pseudogene. CDR3 length: 17 residues. CDR3 bases: TGTGCCAGCAGCAAACCTCCCGCGGGGGGATGCACAGATACGCAGTATTTT. Protein: CASSKPPAGGCTDTQYF.

The chain is built from TRBV4-2 and TRBJ2-5; 8 positions agree with TRBD2. There are 15 residues in the CDR3. The germline gives CDR1 LGHNA, CDR2 YNFKEQ. After removal of 1 base from V and 1 base from J, the junction contained 2 bases not matched to a gene. The CDR3: CASSQALAGQETQYF. DNA for the CDR3: TGTGCCAGCAGCCAAGCCCTAGCGGGCCAAGAGACCCAGTACTTC.

The rearrangement links TRBV14 to TRBJ1-1; TRBD1 matches 7 bases. This CDR3 region has 14 residues. Germline V gene data show CDR1 as SGHDN and CDR2 as FVKESK. J lost 3 bases, V lost 4 bases, and 5 bases had no gene match. CDR3 coding DNA: TGTGCCAGCAGCCGAGACAGGGATGACACTGAAGCTTTCTTT. Residues: CASSRDRDDTEAFF.

The genes are TRBV5-1 and TRBJ2-7; 7 nucleotides align to TRBD1. There are 17 residues in the CDR3. Germline CDR1 reads SGHRS; CDR2 reads YFSETQ. V shed 5 bases, J shed 1 base, and the junction held 15 bases outside the gene matches. The CDR3 sequence is CASSRPDRDGRSYEQYF. For the CDR3, the DNA is TGCGCCAGCAGTAGACCCGACAGGGACGGTAGGTCCTACGAGCAGTACTTC.

This clone was counted only a few times. This chain connects TRBV5-1 to TRBJ2-2; weak D call: TRBD1 (5 bases). Germline V lookup: CDR1 SGHRS, CDR2 YFSETQ. This CDR3 comprises 14 residues. V dropped 4 bases and J dropped 2 bases, with 9 bases sitting between them. The CDR3 reads CASSLGANTGELFF. CDR3 nucleotides: TGCGCCAGCAGCCTAGGGGCTAACACCGGGGAGCTGTTTTTT.

The rearrangement joins TRBV2 to TRBJ1-2; TRBD1 agrees at 7 bases. The CDR3 runs 14 residues. V shed 5 bases, J shed 3 bases, and the junction held 6 bases outside the gene matches. Germline loops: CDR1 SNHLY, CDR2 FYNNEI. This CDR3 is CASSRVGTDYGYTF. The CDR3, as DNA: TGTGCCAGCAGTCGCGTTGGGACAGACTATGGCTACACCTTC.

This clone appeared once. V usage is TRBV2 and J usage is TRBJ1-1; 8 positions agree with TRBD1. Germline V gene sequence: CDR1 SNHLY, CDR2 FYNNEI. With 9 bases clipped from V and 2 bases from J, the junction kept 14 bases outside the gene matches. CDR3 size: 16 residues. CDR3 coding DNA: TGTGCCAGGAGAGACCCCGGGACAGGAGGAAACACTGAAGCTTTCTTT. Translating gives CARRDPGTGGNTEAFF. Full variable domain (rest looked up from reference TRBV2 and TRBJ1-1): EPEVTQTPSHQVTQMGQEVILRCVPISNHLYFYWYRQILGQKVEFLVSFYNNEISEKSEIFDDQFSVERPDGSNFTLKIRSTKLEDSAMYFCARRDPGTGGNTEAFFGQGTRLTVV.

The chain combines TRBV13 with TRBJ1-2; D perhaps matches TRBD1 (5 bases). CDR1 is PRHDT, CDR2 FYEKMQ, per germline (reference sequence). V shed 3 bases and J shed 8 bases, with 13 bases lying between them. The CDR3 has 13 amino acids. DNA of the CDR3: TGTGCCAGCAGCTTCCCGGGGGACCCCGGCTACACCTTC. Protein product: CASSFPGDPGYTF.

The chain carries TRBV6-1 and TRBJ1-6; tentative D call: TRBD1 (6 bases). The V end was cut by 0 bases, the J end by 8 bases, with 17 bases between. Germline V gene sequence: CDR1 MNHNS, CDR2 SASEGT. The CDR3 totals 17 residues. The CDR3 reads CASSEADSATYHSPLHF. The DNA of the CDR3 is TGTGCCAGCAGTGAAGCGGACAGCGCGACGTACCATTCACCCCTCCACTTT.

The J gene is TRBJ1-1, the V gene TRBV4-3; D not resolved. The V end was cut by 0 bases, the J end by 7 bases, with 12 bases between. Germline CDR1 is LGHNA and CDR2 is YSLEER. The CDR3 has 14 amino acids. The CDR3 protein is CASSQERTGIEAFF. The CDR3 DNA reads as TGCGCCAGCAGCCAAGAAAGGACCGGGATTGAAGCTTTCTTT.

This chain links TRBV7-2 with TRBJ2-5; 14 nucleotides line up with TRBD2. The CDR3 spans 16 residues. J lost 3 bases, V lost 9 bases, and 9 bases had no gene match. Germline V gene data show CDR1 as SGHTA and CDR2 as FQGNSA. The CDR3 bases are TGTGCCAGTAGGACTAGCGGGGGGCAGTTAAAAGAGACCCAGTACTTC. This codes for CASRTSGGQLKETQYF. The full variable domain, rest sourced from reference TRBV7-2 and TRBJ2-5, is GAGVSQSPSNKVTEKGKDVELRCDPISGHTALYWYRQSLGQGLEFLIYFQGNSAPDKSGLPSDRFSAERTGGSVSTLTIQRTQQEDSAVYLCASRTSGGQLKETQYFGPGTRLLVL.

V is TRBV5-1 and J is TRBJ2-1, with 7 bases matching TRBD1. CDR1 is SGHRS and CDR2 is YFSETQ in the germline V gene. After removal of 0 bases from V and 3 bases from J, the junction contained 3 bases not matched to a gene. This CDR3 region has 15 residues. CDR3 amino acids: CASSLEGGDYNEQFF. In nucleotides, the CDR3 is TGCGCCAGCAGCTTGGAAGGGGGCGACTACAATGAGCAGTTCTTC. Full variable domain (rest looked up from reference TRBV5-1 and TRBJ2-1): KAGVTQTPRYLIKTRGQQVTLSCSPISGHRSVSWYQQTPGQGLQFLFEYFSETQRNKGNFPGRFSGRQFSNSRSEMNVSTLELGDSALYLCASSLEGGDYNEQFFGPGTRLTVL.